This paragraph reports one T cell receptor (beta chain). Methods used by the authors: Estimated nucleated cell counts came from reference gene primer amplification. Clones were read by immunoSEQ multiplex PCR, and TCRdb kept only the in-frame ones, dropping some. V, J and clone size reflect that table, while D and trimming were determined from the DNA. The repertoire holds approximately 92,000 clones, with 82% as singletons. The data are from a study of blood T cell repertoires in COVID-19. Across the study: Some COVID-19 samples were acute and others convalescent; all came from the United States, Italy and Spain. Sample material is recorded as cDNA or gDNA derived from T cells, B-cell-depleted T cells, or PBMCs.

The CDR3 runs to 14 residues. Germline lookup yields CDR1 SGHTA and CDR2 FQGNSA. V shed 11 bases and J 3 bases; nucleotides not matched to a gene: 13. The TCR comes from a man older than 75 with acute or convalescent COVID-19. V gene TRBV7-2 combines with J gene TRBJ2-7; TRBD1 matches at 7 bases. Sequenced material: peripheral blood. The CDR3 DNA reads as TGTGCCCTACAGGGGAAGATATACGACTACGAGCAGTACTTC. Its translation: CALQGKIYDYEQYF.